This TCR beta chain stems from a study of T-cell reconstitution after alpha-beta-depleted transplantation in children. Unique molecular identifiers were used to barcode this TCRbeta library. MiXCR, run by TCRdb on the PCR reads, gives a single entry per CDR3 protein. This table has about 290,000 distinct CDR3 sequences, about 9.5% appearing once. General study results and limits: Reportedly, only several hundred clones from non-depleted graft cells drove alpha-beta T-cell counts at about two months.

This clonotype was seen at least ten times. Its specificity is not known. The sample here was PBMCs, taken before TCRalphabeta/CD19-depleted stem cell transplant. The sequence derives from a boy under two years old with acute myeloid leukemia, due to receive a stem cell transplant.

CDR3 protein: CASSQDRGLAGTYNEQFF. The DNA for the CDR3 is TGTGCCAGCAGCCAAGATCGTGGACTAGCGGGAACCTACAATGAGCAGTTCTTC. The rearrangement links TRBV3-1 to TRBJ2-1; TRBD2 agrees at 12 bases. This CDR3 has 18 amino acids. Looked up from germline, CDR1 is LGHDT and CDR2 is YNNKEL (reference sequence). V lost 0 bases, J lost 2 bases, and 5 bases stayed unmatched.